This record covers a single T cell receptor (beta chain). What antigen it recognizes has not been identified. Per-base quality was not reported, and no clone a single base away is much larger than it. The data were obtained in a study of shared clonotypes between healthy human individuals (dated by TCRdb to 2020 to 2021). Turning to the overall study: The cohort comprised a couple of women and a few men aged 18 to 49 years. Blood TCR repertoires of five healthy adults were deeply sequenced to estimate repertoire size and the extent of clonotype sharing between individuals. Leukapheresis yielded between about 0.85 and 10 billion PBMCs per donor. For each donor, three plates each were used for CD4 naive and CD4 memory, two plates were used for CD8 naive, and one plate was used for CD8 memory. To increase sequencing depth and limit assay-specific biases, different laboratories used diverse techniques to prepare libraries and sequence TCR repertoires.

Using the deep immunoSEQ assay, TCR CDR3 regions were amplified from genomic DNA by multiplex PCR. Genomic DNA extracted from each cell subset was distributed evenly over all wells of several immunoSEQ 96-well plates, and each plate served as one replicate. For sorted subsets, each replicate PCR was loaded with approximately 190 ng genomic DNA, equivalent to approximately 27,000 T cell genomes. Purified libraries were quantified with a Qubit 3.0 fluorometer, sized on a Bioanalyzer 2100, and re-quantified with the KAPA Library Quantification kit. Every immunoSEQ 96-well plate was sequenced on a separate single-read 150-cycle Illumina NextSeq 550 flow cell. For the original study's pipeline: The immunoSEQ output contained only junctional sequences without quality scores, so filtering could not match that applied to full-length reads. To assign V/J genes and CDR3, sequences were annotated using PyIR, a Python wrapper for IgBLAST v1.9, with IMGT germline references. Reads with weak V/J assignments (E-value above 1e-6), missing CDR3, stop codons, out-of-frame junctions, or ambiguous translated residues were removed. V3J clonotypes were defined as sequences sharing the same inferred V gene, J gene, and CDR3 amino acid sequence. The percentage overlap between two repertoires was calculated by dividing the number of shared unique clonotypes by the size of the smaller repertoire. Three approaches were used to assess repertoire richness: RTK rarefaction, the Chao1 estimator, and Recon v2.1 estimates of unobserved clonotypes. Generation probabilities for all TCRbeta clonotypes obtained by the gDNA method from a few donors were computed using OLGA. Here the immuneACCESS table is served through TCRdb, limited to in-frame sequences with V and J called. Missing clones are a known gap in these copies; in checked studies unresolved V genes cover under half, and the rest lacks a known reason. That table supplies the V and J calls and clone size; D and trimming were determined from the DNA. The sample table lists 2 million to 2.5 million clones, about 92% of them with a count of one. Under 0.45% of the sample comes from the top ten.

From a lookup of the germline V gene (reference sequence), CDR1 and CDR2 are SEHNR and FQNEAQ. The CDR3 covers 13 residues, taking in both the cysteine and the phenylalanine. The read is trimmed to its CDR3 DNA, 39 bases read in frame from base 1. The trim is 8 bases for V and 3 bases for J, with a gap of 13 bases between the germline ends. Healthy HIV-negative adults with no recently reported acute infections or vaccinations were included as donors. All donors were Caucasian adults living in Nashville, Tennessee, USA. CD4+ T cells were enriched by magnetic negative selection, after which naive cells were positively selected on CD45RA and the negative fraction was taken as the memory subset. Blood was obtained by leukapheresis, after which PBMCs were separated by Ficoll-Histopaque density gradient centrifugation and cryopreserved in liquid nitrogen vapor phase. Analytical flow cytometry was used to check the purity and quantity of every magnetically sorted T cell population. Each sorted fraction had its genomic DNA isolated and then quantified by UV absorbance on a Nanodrop 2000c.

Here is what the overall study found, with its caveats: Estimated clonotype richness was generally larger for naive than for memory subsets. The genetic and exposure-history diversity represented was limited by the small number of donors. Sampling was limited to blood, and TCR repertoires in tissue likely differ from TCR repertoires in blood. About 4.5% of naive CD4, around 4% of naive CD8, approximately 2.2% of memory CD4, and about 0.4% of memory CD8 clonotypes were shared across a few donors. Compared with non-shared clonotypes, the clonotypes found in all four sorted-subset donors had higher generation probabilities. Even with the large sequencing depth, rarefaction of the sorted-subset datasets indicated that sequencing was incomplete. Pairwise subsampling led to the expectation that sequencing depth would affect the degree of clonotype sharing among donors.

This sequence originates from a man between 18 and 29 years old in good health. Some clones in this sample may be carry-over from other donors' samples. Input material: naive CD4+ T cells from PBMCs. The label giving this sample's cell subset or site can be read as: CD45RA+ positively selected. The chain couples TRBV7-9 to TRBJ2-5; the D gene cannot be resolved reliably. CDR3 protein: CASSRKVEETQYF. The bases are TGTGCCAGCTCCCGAAAGGTGGAAGAGACCCAGTACTTC.